This T cell receptor beta chain was sequenced during a study of identifying expanded T cells in peripheral blood. Study-level results: About 1.2 clones differed between technical replicates, versus about 15 and 19 over time. Variance in clone template counts between roughly 2-week samples significantly increased with total template count across all healthy donors.

This CDR3 spans 15 amino acids. V was trimmed by 3 bases and J by 3 bases, leaving 15 bases between them. From germline, CDR1 is GTSNPN and CDR2 SVGIG (reference sequence). Of note for this clone: Its antigen is currently unknown.

The repertoire was sequenced with immunoSEQ multiplex PCR; TCRdb's copy has only in-frame clones and lacks some. The table includes around 80,000 clones, 85% to 90% detected once. During the collection period, no donor immune events like infections were recorded. Sequenced material: blood. The chain joins TRBV30 to TRBJ1-5, with D perhaps matching TRBD1 (5 bases). The source of this sequence is a person aged 18 to 75 in good health. The CDR3 nucleotides read TGTGCCTGGAGCAGGGACCAAGGGTTCAATCAGCCCCAGCATTTT. Its translation is CAWSRDQGFNQPQHF.